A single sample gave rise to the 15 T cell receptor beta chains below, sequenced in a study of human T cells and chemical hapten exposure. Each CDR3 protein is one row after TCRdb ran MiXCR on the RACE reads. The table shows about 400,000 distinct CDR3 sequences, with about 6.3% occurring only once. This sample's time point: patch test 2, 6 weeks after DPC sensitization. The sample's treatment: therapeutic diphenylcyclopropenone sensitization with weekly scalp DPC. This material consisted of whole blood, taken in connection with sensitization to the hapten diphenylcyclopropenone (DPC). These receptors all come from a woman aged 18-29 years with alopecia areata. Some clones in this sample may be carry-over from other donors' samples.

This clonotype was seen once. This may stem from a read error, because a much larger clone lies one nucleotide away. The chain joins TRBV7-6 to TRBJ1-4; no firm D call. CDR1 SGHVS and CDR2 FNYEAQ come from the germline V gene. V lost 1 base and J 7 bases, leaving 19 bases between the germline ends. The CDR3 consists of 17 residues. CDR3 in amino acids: CASSLDEGRWAIEKLFF. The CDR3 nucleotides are TGTGCCAGCAGCTTAGACGAGGGCCGCTGGGCTATTGAAAAACTGTTTTTT.

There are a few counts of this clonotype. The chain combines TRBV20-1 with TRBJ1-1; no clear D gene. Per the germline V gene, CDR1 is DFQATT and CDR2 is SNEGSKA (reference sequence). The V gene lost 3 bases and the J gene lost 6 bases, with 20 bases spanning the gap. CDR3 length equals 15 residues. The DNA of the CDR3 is TGCAGTGCTAGTCCCCCGTTGACGGAACTGGCTGAAGCTTTCTTT. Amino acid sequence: CSASPPLTELAEAFF.

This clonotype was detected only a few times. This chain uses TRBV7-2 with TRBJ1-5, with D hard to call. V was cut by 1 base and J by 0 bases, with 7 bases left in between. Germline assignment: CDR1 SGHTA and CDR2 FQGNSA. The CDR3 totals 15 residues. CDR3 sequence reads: CASSLESGSNQPQHF. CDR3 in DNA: TGTGCCAGCAGCTTAGAAAGTGGTAGCAATCAGCCCCAGCATTTT.

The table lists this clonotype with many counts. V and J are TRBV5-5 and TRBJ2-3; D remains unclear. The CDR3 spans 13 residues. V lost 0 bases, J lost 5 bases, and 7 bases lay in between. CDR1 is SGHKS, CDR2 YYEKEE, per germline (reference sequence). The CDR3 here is CASSLVPGDTQYF. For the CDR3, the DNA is TGTGCCAGCAGCTTGGTACCAGGAGATACGCAGTATTTT.

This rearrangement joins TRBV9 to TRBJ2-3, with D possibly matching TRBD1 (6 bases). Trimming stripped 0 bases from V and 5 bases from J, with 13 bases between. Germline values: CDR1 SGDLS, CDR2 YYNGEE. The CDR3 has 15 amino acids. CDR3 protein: CASSVDPTGRDTQYF. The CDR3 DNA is TGTGCCAGCAGCGTAGATCCAACAGGGCGAGATACGCAGTATTTT.

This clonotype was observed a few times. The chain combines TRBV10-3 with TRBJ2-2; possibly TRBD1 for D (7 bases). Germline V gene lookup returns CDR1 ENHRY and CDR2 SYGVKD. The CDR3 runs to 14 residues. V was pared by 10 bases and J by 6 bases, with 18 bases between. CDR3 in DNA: TGTGCCACCCAGGGGGGCCGATTGTCCGGGGAGCTGTTTTTT. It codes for CATQGGRLSGELFF.

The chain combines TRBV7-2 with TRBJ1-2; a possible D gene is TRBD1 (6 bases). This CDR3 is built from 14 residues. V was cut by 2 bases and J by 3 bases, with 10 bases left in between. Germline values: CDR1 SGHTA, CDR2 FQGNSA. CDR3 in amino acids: CASSLMGHDYGYTF. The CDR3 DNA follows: TGTGCCAGCAGCTTAATGGGACATGACTATGGCTACACCTTC. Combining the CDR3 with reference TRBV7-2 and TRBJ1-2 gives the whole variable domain GAGVSQSPSNKVTEKGKDVELRCDPISGHTALYWYRQSLGQGLEFLIYFQGNSAPDKSGLPSDRFSAERTGGSVSTLTIQRTQQEDSAVYLCASSLMGHDYGYTFGSGTRLTVV.

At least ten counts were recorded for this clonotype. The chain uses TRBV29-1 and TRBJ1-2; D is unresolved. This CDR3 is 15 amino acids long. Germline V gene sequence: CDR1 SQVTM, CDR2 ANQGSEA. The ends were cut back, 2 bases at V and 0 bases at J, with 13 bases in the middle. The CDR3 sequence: CSVEKTPMSNYGYTF. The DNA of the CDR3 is TGCAGCGTTGAAAAGACCCCTATGTCTAACTATGGCTACACCTTC.

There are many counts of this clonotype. The CDR3 loop reads CASSYWAGVNQPQHF. In DNA, the CDR3 is TGTGCCAGCAGTTACTGGGCAGGTGTCAATCAGCCCCAGCATTTT. The chain combines TRBV6-2 or TRBV6-3 with TRBJ1-5, with D uncertain. The CDR3 covers 15 residues. Germline V CDR1 and CDR2: MNHEY, SVGEGT. The germline V and J ends were trimmed by 1 base and 3 bases, with 10 bases remaining between them.

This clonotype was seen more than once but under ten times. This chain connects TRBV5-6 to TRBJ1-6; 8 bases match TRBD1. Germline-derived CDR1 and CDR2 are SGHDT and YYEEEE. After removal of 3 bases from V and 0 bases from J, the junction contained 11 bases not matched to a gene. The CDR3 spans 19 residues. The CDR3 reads CASSYRQGPLSSYNSPLHF. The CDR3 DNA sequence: TGTGCCAGCAGCTACCGACAGGGGCCCTTAAGCTCCTATAATTCACCCCTCCACTTT.

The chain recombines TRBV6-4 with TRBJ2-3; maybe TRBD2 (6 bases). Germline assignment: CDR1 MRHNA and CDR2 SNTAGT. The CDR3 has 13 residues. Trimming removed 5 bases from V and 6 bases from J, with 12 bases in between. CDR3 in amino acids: CASSSRGEDTQYF. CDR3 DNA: TGTGCCAGCAGTTCGCGGGGCGAGGATACGCAGTATTTT.

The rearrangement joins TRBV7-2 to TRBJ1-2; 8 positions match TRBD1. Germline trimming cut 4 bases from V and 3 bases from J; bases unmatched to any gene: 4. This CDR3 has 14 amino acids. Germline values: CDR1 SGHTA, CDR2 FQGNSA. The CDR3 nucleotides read TGTGCCAGCAGCTCCAGGGGGCTGGACTATGGCTACACCTTC. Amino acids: CASSSRGLDYGYTF.

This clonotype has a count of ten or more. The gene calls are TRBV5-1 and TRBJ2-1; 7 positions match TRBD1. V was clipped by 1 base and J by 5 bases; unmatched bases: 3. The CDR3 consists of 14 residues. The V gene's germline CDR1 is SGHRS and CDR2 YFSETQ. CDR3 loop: CASSLQTGNNEQFF. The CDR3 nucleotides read TGCGCCAGCAGCTTGCAGACAGGGAACAATGAGCAGTTCTTC.

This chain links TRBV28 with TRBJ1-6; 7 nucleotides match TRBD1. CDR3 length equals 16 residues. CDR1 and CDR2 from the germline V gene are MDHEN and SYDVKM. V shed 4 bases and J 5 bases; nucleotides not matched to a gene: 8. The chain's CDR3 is CASSYGTAGNNSPLHF. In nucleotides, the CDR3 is TGTGCCAGCAGTTACGGGACAGCGGGCAATAATTCACCCCTCCACTTT.

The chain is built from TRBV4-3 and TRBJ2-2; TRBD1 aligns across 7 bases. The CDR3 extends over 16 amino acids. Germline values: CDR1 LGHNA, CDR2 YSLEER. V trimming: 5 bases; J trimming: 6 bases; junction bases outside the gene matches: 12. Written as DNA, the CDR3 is TGCGCCAGCAGCATTTCCGGGACAGCGACGTCCGGGGAGCTGTTTTTT. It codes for CASSISGTATSGELFF.